These T cell receptor beta chains were read from a single sample in a study of cytomegalovirus exposure and HLA in healthy donors. TCRdb's table, derived via immunoSEQ multiplex PCR, lists solely in-frame clones and lacks some. The data show 130,000 or so clones, with roughly four fifths seen just once and 1.5% held by the top ten. Material: PBMCs. Every receptor here comes from a woman younger than 30 in good health and CMV-seronegative. The CDR3 runs from the conserved cysteine through the conserved F or W. Fields, in order: J gene, D gene, V gene, CDR3 DNA, CDR3 protein. A D gene is named only where the DNA matches it firmly.

>TRBJ1-1|NA|TRBV20-1
TGCAGTGCGTGGCTGAACACTGAAGCTTTCTTT
CSAWLNTEAFF
>TRBJ2-7|NA|TRBV6-6
TGTGCCAGCAGTTACTCTGCTAGCGACCACGAGCAGTACTTC
CASSYSASDHEQYF
>TRBJ2-7|TRBD1|TRBV6-5
TGTGCCAGCAGGCAATCCGGGACAGGGGGAGACGAGCAGTACTTC
CASRQSGTGGDEQYF
>TRBJ1-4|NA|TRBV27
TGTGCCAGCAGTTTAGCTGCGAATGAAAAACTGTTTTTT
CASSLAANEKLFF
>TRBJ1-5|NA|TRBV5-1
TGCGCCAGCAGCCCAGGGGAGTATCAGCCCCAGCATTTT
CASSPGEYQPQHF
>TRBJ2-5|NA|TRBV5-4
TGTGCCAGCAGCCTTTTTGGGGAGCAAGAGACCCAGTACTTC
CASSLFGEQETQYF
>TRBJ1-1|TRBD1|TRBV25-1
TGTGCCAGCAGTGACCCCGGACAGGGAGAGACTGAAGCTTTCTTT
CASSDPGQGETEAFF
>TRBJ2-7|NA|TRBV4-2
TGTGCCAGCAGCCAAGATAGGGGGACCTACGAGCAGTACTTC
CASSQDRGTYEQYF
>TRBJ1-5|TRBD1|TRBV18
TGTGCCAGCTCGCCCGCCGGGACAGGGGGCGGGTATCAGCCCCAGCATTTT
CASSPAGTGGGYQPQHF
>TRBJ1-4|TRBD1|TRBV30
TGTGCCTGGAGGCCACAGGGGGCGCATGAAAAACTGTTTTTT
CAWRPQGAHEKLFF
>TRBJ1-2|NA|TRBV7-9
TGTGCCAGCAGCTTAGGTCGGGATCGCGGCTACACCTTC
CASSLGRDRGYTF
>TRBJ2-7|NA|TRBV2
TGTGCCACCAAAACGGAGTATACCTACGAGCAGTACTTC
CATKTEYTYEQYF
>TRBJ2-6|NA|TRBV19
TGTGCCAGTAGTCCAGACAGGTTCTCTGGGGCCAACGTCCTGACTTTC
CASSPDRFSGANVLTF
>TRBJ1-5|TRBD1|TRBV2
TGTGCCAGCAGCCGGACAGGGGATCAGCCCCAGCATTTT
CASSRTGDQPQHF
>TRBJ2-7|NA|TRBV6-1
TGTGCCAGCAGTGACGGTGGAGGGGCTGGCTACGAGCAGTACTTC
CASSDGGGAGYEQYF
>TRBJ2-1|TRBD1|TRBV7-8
TGTGCCAGCAGCTTAAGACAGGGAACCAGGAGCTCCTACAATGAGCAGTTCTTC
CASSLRQGTRSSYNEQFF
>TRBJ1-3|TRBD1|TRBV7-2
TGTGCCAGCAGCTTCCCGAAGGGGACAGGGGTAGGATACACCATATATTTT
CASSFPKGTGVGYTIYF